The source of this T cell receptor beta chain is a study of T cell repertoires in cytomegalovirus infection. Study-level findings and limits: Predominance within the ex vivo response was attributable to HLA-C-restricted CMV-specific TCR beta clonotypes.

From the reads, TCRdb called clonotypes with MiXCR, one entry per CDR3 protein. This table holds around 740,000 distinct CDR3 sequences, about 40% found once. This clonotype was picked up a small number of times. Its antigen is as yet unknown. CDR3 length: 15 amino acids. Germline V gene lookup returns CDR1 ENHRY and CDR2 SYGVKD. With 4 bases clipped from V and 4 bases from J, the junction kept 2 bases outside the gene matches. V and J are TRBV10-3 and TRBJ2-7, with 15 bases lining up with TRBD2. The specimen sequenced was PBMCs. The receptor's source is a human donor in good health (CMV status not recorded). Some clones in this sample may be carry-over from other donors' samples. The DNA for the CDR3 is TGTGCCATCAGTGGCGGGACTAGCGGGGGGTACGAGCAGTACTTC. It translates to CAISGGTSGGYEQYF.